This T cell receptor beta chain stems from a study of early T cells in non-severe SARS-CoV-2 infection. Study at large: Unsorted whole-blood RNA was sequenced in bulk, leaving chains unpaired.

This clonotype was seen at least ten times. As yet, its antigen is unknown. There are 16 residues in the CDR3. Germline V gene sequence: CDR1 PRHDT, CDR2 FYEKMQ (reference sequence). V was clipped by 5 bases and J by 2 bases, with 17 bases between them. Unique molecular identifiers (one per individual cDNA molecule) were attached. TCRdb reanalysed the 5' RACE reads using MiXCR and keeps one entry per CDR3 protein. There are tens of thousands of distinct CDR3 sequences in the sample; about 9% occur only once, and just under 6% lies in the top ten. The study, taken as a whole, reports: The VDJdb matching leaned toward anti-spike CD8 responses and overlooked private and CD4 specificities.

The chain has TRBV13 and TRBJ2-3, with D maybe TRBD2 (6 bases). The source material was whole blood. This TCR derives from an adult who was a healthcare worker with PCR-confirmed SARS-CoV-2 infection or an uninfected control (not recorded which). The CDR3 protein is CASSQQIPGDTDTQYF. CDR3 sequence (DNA): TGTGCCAGCAGCCAACAGATCCCGGGAGACACAGATACGCAGTATTTT.